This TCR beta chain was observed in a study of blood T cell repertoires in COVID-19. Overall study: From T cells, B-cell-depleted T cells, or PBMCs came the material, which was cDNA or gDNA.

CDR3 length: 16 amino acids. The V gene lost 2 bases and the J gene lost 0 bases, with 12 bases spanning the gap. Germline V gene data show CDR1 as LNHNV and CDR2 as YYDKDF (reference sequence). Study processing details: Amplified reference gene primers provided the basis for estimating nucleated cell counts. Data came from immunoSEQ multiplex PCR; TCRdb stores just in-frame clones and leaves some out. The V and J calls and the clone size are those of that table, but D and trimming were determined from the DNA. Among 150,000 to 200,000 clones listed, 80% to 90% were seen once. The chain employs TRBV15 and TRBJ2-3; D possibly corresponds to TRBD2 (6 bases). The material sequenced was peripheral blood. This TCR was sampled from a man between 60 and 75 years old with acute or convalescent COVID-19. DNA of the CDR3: TGTGCCACCAGCAGACAGGGACTTGCTAGCACAGATACGCAGTATTTT. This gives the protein CATSRQGLASTDTQYF.